This TCR beta chain was retrieved from a study of tumor-infiltrating lymphocytes in primary liver carcinoma. Overall study results and limits: Researchers report that only about 7-24% of top clones turned up in all five tumor regions.

Investigators took RNA and DNA out together from 20-30 mg of unsorted bulk tissue. The patients, who had chronic HBV infection, were treatment-naive (untreated). About this clonotype: Its target is not known.

The CDR3 sequence is 16 residues long. Germline-derived CDR1 and CDR2 are MDHEN and SYDVKM. V lost 5 bases to trimming and J lost 0 bases, with 16 bases between them. Synthesis of TCR beta cDNA was carried out from 450 to 650 ng total RNA with a constant-region primer. Library construction for TCR beta comprised three nested multiplex PCR rounds performed with slightly modified ARM-PCR. Rounds one and two of PCR, each of around 9 cycles, were primed with TRBV1-TRBV30 forward primers and a C-beta reverse primer. MiXCR was run by TCRdb on the multiplex PCR reads, yielding one entry per CDR3 protein. The sample holds more than 90,000 distinct CDR3 sequences; around 66% are singletons and the top ten take less than 15%.

The chain couples TRBV28 to TRBJ1-2; D is possibly TRBD1 (6 bases). Sequencing was done on a sample of liver tumor tissue from sampling region 2. Documented subset: tumor region T2, inferior pole. The TCR comes from a woman aged 60-75 years with primary liver carcinoma and hepatitis B virus infection. CDR3: CASSLQLGATNYGYTF. The CDR3 DNA reads as TGTGCCAGCAGTCTCCAGTTGGGGGCTACTAACTATGGCTACACCTTC.